This is a list of T cell receptor beta chains from one sample in a study of T cells in Graves' hyperthyroidism and ophthalmopathy. Each CDR3 protein is one row after TCRdb ran MiXCR on the multiplex PCR reads. Of approximately 370,000 distinct CDR3 sequences in the sample, about 15% were seen once. The specimen was blood. The source of these receptors is a woman between 25 and 40 years old with Graves' hyperthyroidism that later progressed to Graves' ophthalmopathy. The CDR3 runs from the conserved cysteine through the conserved F or W. Each record gives: D gene, V gene, clone size, J gene, CDR3 protein, CDR3 DNA. The D gene is left open where the match is weak. A row's size may be missing; if present it is once, few, many or a size class.

>.|TRBV2|many|TRBJ2-7
CASTHQYEQYF
TGTGCCAGCACGCACCAGTACGAGCAGTACTTC
>TRBD1|TRBV3-1|.|TRBJ2-1
CASSRDRGSNNEQFF
TGTGCCAGCAGCCGAGACAGGGGATCAAACAATGAGCAGTTCTTC
>.|TRBV6-5|many|TRBJ1-1
CASSSWDGNTEAFF
TGTGCCAGCAGTTCCTGGGACGGTAACACTGAAGCTTTCTTT
>TRBD1|TRBV12-3/TRBV12-4|many|TRBJ1-1
CASSWGTRGGLLYNTEAFF
TGTGCCAGCAGTTGGGGGACCAGGGGGGGGCTCCTTTACAACACTGAAGCTTTCTTT
>TRBD2|TRBV28|many|TRBJ2-7
CASSFPMTSGSYEQYF
TGTGCCAGCAGTTTCCCCATGACTAGCGGATCCTACGAGCAGTACTTC
>TRBD1|TRBV6-1|.|TRBJ2-7
CASSAYRGTYEQYF
TGTGCCAGCAGTGCGTACAGGGGCACCTACGAGCAGTACTTC
>TRBD1|TRBV10-3|many|TRBJ1-2
CAISEGDRDYGYTF
TGTGCCATCAGTGAAGGGGACAGGGACTATGGCTACACCTTC
>.|TRBV4-2|many|TRBJ2-7
CASSQELRLAYEQYF
TGTGCCAGCAGCCAAGAGTTGAGACTGGCCTACGAGCAGTACTTC
>TRBD2|TRBV3-1|many|TRBJ2-5
CASSPGLAGVLGETQYF
TGTGCCAGCAGCCCCGGACTAGCGGGGGTGCTGGGAGAGACCCAGTACTTC
>.|TRBV2|many|TRBJ1-6
CASSDRVSNSPLHF
TGTGCCAGCAGTGACAGGGTTTCGAATTCACCCCTCCACTTT
>.|TRBV2|.|TRBJ2-1
CASRKDRWIVDEQFF
TGTGCCAGCAGAAAAGACAGGTGGATCGTCGATGAGCAGTTCTTC
>TRBD2|TRBV11-3|few|TRBJ2-1
CASSLYGLAGEGNEQFF
TGTGCCAGCAGCTTATACGGGTTAGCGGGGGAGGGGAATGAGCAGTTCTTC
>.|TRBV2|many|TRBJ1-1
CASSPGVLNTEAFF
TGTGCCAGCAGTCCCGGGGTGCTGAACACTGAAGCTTTCTTT
>TRBD2|TRBV27|many|TRBJ2-1
CASSHRGGNNNEQFF
TGTGCCAGCAGCCACCGGGGGGGTAATAACAATGAGCAGTTCTTC
>TRBD2|TRBV2|many|TRBJ2-3
CASKPRTGGAEDTQYF
TGTGCCAGCAAACCTAGAACGGGGGGGGCGGAAGATACGCAGTATTTT
>.|TRBV5-1|many|TRBJ2-3
CASNPRTQSTDTQYF
TGCGCCAGCAATCCCAGGACCCAGAGCACAGATACGCAGTATTTT
>.|TRBV6-5|few|TRBJ2-5
CASSYSSGEQETQYF
TGTGCCAGCAGTTACTCTTCGGGGGAACAAGAGACCCAGTACTTC
>.|TRBV27|many|TRBJ2-7
CASTLRFVGSYEQYF
TGTGCCAGCACTCTCAGGTTCGTGGGGTCCTACGAGCAGTACTTC
>.|TRBV7-2|few|TRBJ1-1
CASSSRPGMNTEAFF
TGTGCCAGCAGCTCCCGGCCCGGGATGAACACTGAAGCTTTCTTT
>TRBD2|TRBV30|many|TRBJ2-2
CAWSPASGRTGELFF
TGTGCCTGGAGCCCCGCTAGCGGGAGAACCGGGGAGCTGTTTTTT
>.|TRBV20-1|.|TRBJ1-2
CSARDGVRGPYGYTF
TGCAGTGCTAGAGATGGGGTCAGGGGACCTTATGGCTACACCTTC
>.|TRBV12-3/TRBV12-4|many|TRBJ2-1
CASSPDRAGNEQFF
TGTGCCAGCAGCCCTGACAGGGCGGGAAATGAGCAGTTCTTC
>.|TRBV20-1|.|TRBJ2-2
CSAAPRVANTGELFF
TGCAGTGCTGCCCCCAGGGTTGCGAACACCGGGGAGCTGTTTTTT